This T cell receptor beta chain was sequenced for a study of human thymus T cells. General study results and limits: Both thymic and peripheral blood repertoires showed apparently biased V and J usage.

Repertoires were generated with immunoSEQ multiplex PCR, while TCRdb's copy carries only in-frame clones and drops some. The table includes approximately 46,000 clones, 85% to 95% detected once. As regards this clone: What it recognizes is unknown.

Germline CDR1 reads KGHSH; CDR2 reads LQKENI. V was pared by 6 bases and J by 0 bases, with 15 bases between. This CDR3 has 15 residues. Only four of the eight donors provided a roughly 0.5-1 mL blood sample. All available leukocytes, rather than a set cell count, yielded the blood DNA. The V and J genes are TRBV18 and TRBJ2-7; a possible D gene is TRBD2 (6 bases). Sequencing was done on a sample of blood. The receptor was derived from a girl under three years old with a congenital heart defect but otherwise immunologically healthy. CDR3 DNA: TGTGCCAGCTCGGCCGGGACTCAGAGCTCCTACGAGCAGTACTTC. Protein: CASSAGTQSSYEQYF.